This TCR beta chain was found in a study of beta chain features in type 1 diabetes. Expressed TCRB transcripts were sequenced after all isolated RNA was converted to cDNA. Assay: immunoSEQ multiplex PCR; the TCRdb copy retains only in-frame clones and omits some. The table lists 360,000 or so clones, about 18% of them singletons. In the case of this clone: Its target is not known. Distinct nucleotide sequences in the sample also encode this CDR3.

The V end was cut by 1 base, the J end by 6 bases, with 9 bases between. Germline loops: CDR1 KGHSH, CDR2 LQKENI. The CDR3 has 13 residues. Whole-study results and caveats: Naive, central memory and Treg TCRB repertoires seemed to resemble each other more closely in patients than they did in healthy donors.

Sequencing used naive CD4+ T cells from blood. The chain combines TRBV18 with TRBJ1-2, with a tentative D call TRBD1 (6 bases). This sequence was found in a woman under 30 in good health. The CDR3: CASSPRAGDGYTF. In nucleotides, the CDR3 is TGTGCCAGCTCACCACGGGCAGGGGATGGCTACACCTTC.